This T cell receptor beta chain derives from a study of T cells expressing NK-cell markers. For the study at large: Most of the eight sequenced donors were classified as HCMV-seropositive, and one was classified as seronegative. The study's findings and limits: Whether expanded NKG2C+ T cell clones were HCMV-specific remained unclear. In several donors, dominant clonotypes made up roughly 25-60.1% of CD3+CD56-NKG2C+ cells.

Germline V gene data show CDR1 as MDHEN and CDR2 as SYDVKM. The CDR3 is made up of 13 amino acids. To note about this clonotype: Its antigen remains unidentified.

TCRdb reprocessed the 5' RACE reads and stores each CDR3 protein as one record, lacking DNA. The sample includes some 500,000 distinct CDR3 sequences. The clonotype was recovered from a woman aged 45-59 years in good health. The gene calls are TRBV28 and TRBJ2-5; as DNA is missing, the TRBD2 call by TCRdb cannot be tested. Sequencing used blood T cells: a sorted CD56 or NKG2C T cell subset, CD4+ or CD8+ T cells, or bulk PBMC T cells (not recorded which). The CDR3 here is CASTLAQKETQYF. The whole variable domain, filled in from reference TRBV28 and TRBJ2-5, reads DVKVTQSSRYLVKRTGEKVFLECVQDMDHENMFWYRQDPGLGLRLIYFSYDVKMKEKGDIPEGYSVSREKKERFSLILESASTNQTSMYLCASTLAQKETQYFGPGTRLLVL.